Given below is one T cell receptor beta chain in context. Its target is not known. Library construction involved attaching unique molecular identifiers to individual cDNA molecules, which allowed quantitative, reproducible TCR counting. Each CDR3 protein gets one entry after TCRdb re-called the RACE reads with MiXCR. The sample carries about 52,000 distinct CDR3 sequences, 8.5% to 10% recorded once. This sample was taken from a study of human T cells and chemical hapten exposure. Described time point: pre-sensitization, week 0. Specified treatment: therapeutic diphenylcyclopropenone sensitization with weekly scalp DPC. Extraction yielded total RNA from whole blood (unfractionated). Blood collection happened ahead of applying each patch test. Alopecia patients deemed DPC-suitable, aged 18 to 70, excluding pregnancy. Study conclusions and caveats: TCRs whose frequency exceeded 1 in 1000 remained the same following DPC sensitization.

The junction had 5 bases not matched to a gene; V was cut back by 3 bases and J by 2 bases. The germline CDR1 and CDR2 sequences are KGHSH and LQKENI. This CDR3 contains 15 residues. The receptor comes from a woman aged 25 to 45 with alopecia areata. Some clones in this sample may be carry-over from other donors' samples. The specimen comprised whole blood, sampled in connection with sensitization to the hapten diphenylcyclopropenone (DPC). V usage is TRBV18 and J usage is TRBJ2-3; TRBD2 matches 7 bases. CDR3 sequence: CASSPGTINTDTQYF. As DNA, the CDR3 is TGTGCCAGCTCACCCGGGACTATCAACACAGATACGCAGTATTTT.